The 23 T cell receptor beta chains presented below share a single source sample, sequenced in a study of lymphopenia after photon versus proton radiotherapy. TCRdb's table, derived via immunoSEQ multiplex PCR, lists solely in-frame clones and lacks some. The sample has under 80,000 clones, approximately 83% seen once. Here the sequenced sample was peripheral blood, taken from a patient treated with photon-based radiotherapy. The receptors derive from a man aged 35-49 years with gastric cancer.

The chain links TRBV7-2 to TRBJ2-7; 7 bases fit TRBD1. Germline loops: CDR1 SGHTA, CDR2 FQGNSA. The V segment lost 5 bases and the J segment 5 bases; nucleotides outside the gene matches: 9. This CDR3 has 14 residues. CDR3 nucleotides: TGTGCCAGCAGCCCCCCTAACAGGGGCCACGAGCAGTACTTC. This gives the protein CASSPPNRGHEQYF.

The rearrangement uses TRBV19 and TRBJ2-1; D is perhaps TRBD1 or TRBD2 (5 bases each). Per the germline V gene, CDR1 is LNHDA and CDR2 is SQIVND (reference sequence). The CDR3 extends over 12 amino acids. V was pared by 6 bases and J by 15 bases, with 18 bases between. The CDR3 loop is CASSLDTGNWFF. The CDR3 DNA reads TGTGCCAGTAGCTTGGACACGGGGAATTGGTTCTTC.

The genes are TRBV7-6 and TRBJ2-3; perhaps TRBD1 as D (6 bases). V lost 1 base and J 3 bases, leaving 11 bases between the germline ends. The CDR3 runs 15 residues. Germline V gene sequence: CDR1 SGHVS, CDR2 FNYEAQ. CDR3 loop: CASSLDRVGTDTQYF. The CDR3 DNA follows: TGTGCCAGCAGCTTAGACAGGGTCGGGACAGATACGCAGTATTTT.

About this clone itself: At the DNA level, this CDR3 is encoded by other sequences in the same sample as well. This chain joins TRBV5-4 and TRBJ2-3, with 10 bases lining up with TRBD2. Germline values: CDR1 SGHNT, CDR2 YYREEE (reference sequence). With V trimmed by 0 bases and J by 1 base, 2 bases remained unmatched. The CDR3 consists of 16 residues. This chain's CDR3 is CASSLGLAGGTDTQYF. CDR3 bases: TGTGCCAGCAGCTTGGGACTAGCGGGTGGCACAGATACGCAGTATTTT.

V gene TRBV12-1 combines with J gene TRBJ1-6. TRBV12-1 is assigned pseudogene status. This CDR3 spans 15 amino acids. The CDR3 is CARGVPGTRWSPLYF. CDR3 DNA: TGTGCCAGGGGGGTTCCCGGGACCCGCTGGTCACCCCTCTACTTC.

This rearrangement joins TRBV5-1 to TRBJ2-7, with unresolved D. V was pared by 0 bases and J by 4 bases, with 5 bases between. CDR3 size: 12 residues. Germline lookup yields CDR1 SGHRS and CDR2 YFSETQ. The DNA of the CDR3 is TGCGCCAGCAGCTTGGACCAATACGAGCAGTACTTC. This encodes CASSLDQYEQYF. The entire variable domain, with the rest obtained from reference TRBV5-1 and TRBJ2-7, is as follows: KAGVTQTPRYLIKTRGQQVTLSCSPISGHRSVSWYQQTPGQGLQFLFEYFSETQRNKGNFPGRFSGRQFSNSRSEMNVSTLELGDSALYLCASSLDQYEQYFGPGTRLTVT.

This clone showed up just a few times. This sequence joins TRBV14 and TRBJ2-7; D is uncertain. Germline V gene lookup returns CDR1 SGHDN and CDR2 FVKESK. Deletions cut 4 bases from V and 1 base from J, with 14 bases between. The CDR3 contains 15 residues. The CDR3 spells CASSPLKHKSYEQYF. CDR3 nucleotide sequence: TGTGCCAGCAGCCCCCTAAAGCACAAATCCTACGAGCAGTACTTC.

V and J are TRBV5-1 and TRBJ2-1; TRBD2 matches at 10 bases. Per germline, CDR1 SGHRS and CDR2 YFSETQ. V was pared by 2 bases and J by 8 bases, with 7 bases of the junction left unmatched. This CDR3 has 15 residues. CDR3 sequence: CASSFLSGGADEQFF. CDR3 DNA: TGCGCCAGCAGCTTTCTAAGCGGGGGGGCCGATGAGCAGTTCTTC. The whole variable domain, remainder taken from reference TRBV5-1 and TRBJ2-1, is KAGVTQTPRYLIKTRGQQVTLSCSPISGHRSVSWYQQTPGQGLQFLFEYFSETQRNKGNFPGRFSGRQFSNSRSEMNVSTLELGDSALYLCASSFLSGGADEQFFGPGTRLTVL.

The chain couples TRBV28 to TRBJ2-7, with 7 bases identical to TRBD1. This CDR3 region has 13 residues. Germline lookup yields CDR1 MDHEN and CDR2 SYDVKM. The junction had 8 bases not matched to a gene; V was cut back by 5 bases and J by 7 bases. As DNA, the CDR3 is TGTGCCAGCAGTCCAGGGGGTCCGGGGGAGCAGTACTTC. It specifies CASSPGGPGEQYF.

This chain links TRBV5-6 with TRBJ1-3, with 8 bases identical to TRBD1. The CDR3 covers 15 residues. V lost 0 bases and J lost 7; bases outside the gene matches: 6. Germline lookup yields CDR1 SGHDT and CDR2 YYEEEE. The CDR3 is CASSLVGDRWNTIYF. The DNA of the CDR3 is TGTGCCAGCAGCTTGGTGGGGGACAGGTGGAACACCATATATTTT.

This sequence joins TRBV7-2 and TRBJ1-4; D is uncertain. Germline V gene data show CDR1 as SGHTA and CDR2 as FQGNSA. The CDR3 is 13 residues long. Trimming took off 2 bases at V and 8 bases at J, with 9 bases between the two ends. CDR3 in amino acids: CASSLSPGEKLFF. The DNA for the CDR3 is TGTGCCAGCAGCTTATCGCCGGGAGAAAAACTGTTTTTT.

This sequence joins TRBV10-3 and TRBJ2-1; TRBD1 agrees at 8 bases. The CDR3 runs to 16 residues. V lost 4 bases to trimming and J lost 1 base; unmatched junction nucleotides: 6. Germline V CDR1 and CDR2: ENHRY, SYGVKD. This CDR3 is CAISAGQGGSYNEQFF. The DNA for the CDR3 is TGTGCCATCAGTGCAGGACAGGGAGGATCCTACAATGAGCAGTTCTTC.

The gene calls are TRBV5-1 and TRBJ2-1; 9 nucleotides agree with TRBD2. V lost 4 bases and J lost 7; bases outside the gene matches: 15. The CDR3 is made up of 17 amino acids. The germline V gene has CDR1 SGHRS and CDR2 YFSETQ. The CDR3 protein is CASSQKAGGLIQNEQFF. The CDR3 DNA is TGCGCCAGCAGCCAGAAGGCGGGGGGGTTAATACAGAATGAGCAGTTCTTC.

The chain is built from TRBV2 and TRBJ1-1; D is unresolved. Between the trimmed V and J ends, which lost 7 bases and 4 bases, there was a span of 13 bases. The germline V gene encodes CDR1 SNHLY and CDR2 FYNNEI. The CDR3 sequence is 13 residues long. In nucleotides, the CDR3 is TGTGCCAGCACCCGGGTGGAGGGCACTGAAGCTTTCTTT. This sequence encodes CASTRVEGTEAFF.

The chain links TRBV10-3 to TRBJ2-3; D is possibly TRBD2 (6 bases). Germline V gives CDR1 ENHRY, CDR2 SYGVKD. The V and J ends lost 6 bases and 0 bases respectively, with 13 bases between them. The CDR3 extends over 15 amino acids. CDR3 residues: CAISQAGLSTDTQYF. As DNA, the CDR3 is TGTGCCATCAGCCAGGCGGGGCTTAGCACAGATACGCAGTATTTT.

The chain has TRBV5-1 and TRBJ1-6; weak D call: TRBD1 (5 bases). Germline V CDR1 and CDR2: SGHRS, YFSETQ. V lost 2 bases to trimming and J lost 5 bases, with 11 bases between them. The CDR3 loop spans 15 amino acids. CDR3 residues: CASSFETADNSPLHF. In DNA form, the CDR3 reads TGCGCCAGCAGCTTCGAGACAGCCGATAATTCACCCCTCCACTTT.

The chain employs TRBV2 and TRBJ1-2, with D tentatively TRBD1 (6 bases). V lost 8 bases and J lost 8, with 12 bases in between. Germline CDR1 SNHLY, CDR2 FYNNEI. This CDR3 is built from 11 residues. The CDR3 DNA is TGTGCCAGCTCCCAGGGGATCGGCTACACCTTC. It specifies CASSQGIGYTF.

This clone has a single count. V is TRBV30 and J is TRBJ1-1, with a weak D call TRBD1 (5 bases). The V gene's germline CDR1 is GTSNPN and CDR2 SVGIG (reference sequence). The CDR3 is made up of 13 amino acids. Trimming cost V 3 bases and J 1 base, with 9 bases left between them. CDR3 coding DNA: TGTGCCTGGAGGGTGGGGGGGAACACTGAAGCTTTCTTT. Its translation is CAWRVGGNTEAFF. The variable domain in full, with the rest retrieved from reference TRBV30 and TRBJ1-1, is SQTIHQWPATLVQPVGSPLSLECTVEGTSNPNLYWYRQAAGRGLQLLFYSVGIGQISSEVPQNLSASRPQDRQFILSSKKLLLSDSGFYLCAWRVGGNTEAFFGQGTRLTVV.

CDR3 sequence: CASSSGGVGIYGYTF. The CDR3 DNA is TGTGCCAGCAGTTCAGGGGGGGTTGGGATCTATGGCTACACCTTC. This chain uses TRBV27 with TRBJ1-2, with 7 bases aligning to TRBD1. The length of the CDR3 is 15 residues. Germline V lookup: CDR1 MNHEY, CDR2 SMNVEV (reference sequence). V gave up 4 bases and J gave up 4 bases; unmatched junction bases: 9.

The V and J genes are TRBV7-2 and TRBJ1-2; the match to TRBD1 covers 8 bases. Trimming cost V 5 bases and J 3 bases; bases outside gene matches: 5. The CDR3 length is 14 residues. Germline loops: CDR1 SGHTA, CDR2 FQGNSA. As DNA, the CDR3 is TGTGCCAGCAGCACTTCGACAGGGGACTATGGCTACACCTTC. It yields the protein CASSTSTGDYGYTF.

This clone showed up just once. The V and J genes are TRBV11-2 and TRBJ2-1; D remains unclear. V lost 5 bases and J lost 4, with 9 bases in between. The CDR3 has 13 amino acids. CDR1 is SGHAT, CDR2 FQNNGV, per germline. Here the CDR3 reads CASSPALYNEQFF. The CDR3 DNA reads TGTGCCAGCAGCCCTGCCCTATACAATGAGCAGTTCTTC.

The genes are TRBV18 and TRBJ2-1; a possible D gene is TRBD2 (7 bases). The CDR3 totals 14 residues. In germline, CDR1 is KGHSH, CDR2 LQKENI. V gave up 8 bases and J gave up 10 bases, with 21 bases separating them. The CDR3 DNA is TGTGCCAGCGCCCAACGGGGGGCAATTCGAGAGCAGTTCTTC. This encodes CASAQRGAIREQFF.

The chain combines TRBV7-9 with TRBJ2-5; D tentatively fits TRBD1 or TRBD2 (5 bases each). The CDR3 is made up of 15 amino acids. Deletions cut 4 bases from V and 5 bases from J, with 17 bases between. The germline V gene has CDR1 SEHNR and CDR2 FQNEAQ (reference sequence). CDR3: CASSSKGTGSETQYF. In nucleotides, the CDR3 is TGTGCCAGCAGCTCCAAAGGGACCGGGTCGGAGACCCAGTACTTC.